What follows are 17 T cell receptor beta chains derived from one specimen sequenced in a study of blood T cell repertoires in COVID-19. Clones were sequenced by immunoSEQ multiplex PCR, and TCRdb holds only the in-frame ones, with some missing. This repertoire shows 87,000 or so clones, approximately 79% found once; its top ten account for around a sixth. Sequenced sample: peripheral blood. The receptors here all came from a woman aged 80 or over with active or convalescent COVID-19.

This chain links TRBV14 with TRBJ2-2; the match to TRBD2 covers 8 bases. This CDR3 contains 15 residues. Unmatched junction bases numbered 5, after V lost 1 base and J lost 7 bases. Per the germline V gene, CDR1 is SGHDN and CDR2 is FVKESK. CDR3 sequence (DNA): TGTGCCAGCAGCCAAGCGGGGGGGCCGCGCGGGGAGCTGTTTTTT. This sequence encodes CASSQAGGPRGELFF.

This chain connects TRBV30 to TRBJ2-3, with D uncertain. Germline values: CDR1 GTSNPN, CDR2 SVGIG (reference sequence). V was cut by 0 bases and J by 3 bases, with 4 bases left in between. CDR3 size: 12 residues. CDR3 bases: TGTGCCTGGAGTGTTCCGACAGATACGCAGTATTTT. This encodes CAWSVPTDTQYF.

This chain uses TRBV7-2 with TRBJ2-1; D gene uncertain. The V end lost 3 bases, the J end lost 0 bases, and 12 bases lay between the germline ends. This CDR3 has 16 amino acids. Germline V CDR1 and CDR2: SGHTA, FQGNSA. The CDR3 nucleotides are TGTGCCAGCAGCTTGAGGCCAGACGGCTCCTACAATGAGCAGTTCTTC. Its translation: CASSLRPDGSYNEQFF.

The chain uses TRBV7-9 and TRBJ2-2, with 8 bases identical to TRBD1. The germline gives CDR1 SEHNR, CDR2 FQNEAQ (reference sequence). The CDR3 length is 17 residues. V lost 5 bases to trimming and J lost 5 bases; unmatched junction nucleotides: 13. The CDR3 protein is CASSPSRQGSQTGELFF. The CDR3 nucleotides read TGTGCCAGCAGCCCCTCAAGACAGGGGAGCCAGACCGGGGAGCTGTTTTTT.

V gene TRBV4-3 combines with J gene TRBJ2-1; 9 bases agree with TRBD2. Unmatched junction bases numbered 8, after V lost 1 base and J lost 7 bases. The CDR3 loop spans 16 amino acids. Per germline, CDR1 LGHNA and CDR2 YSLEER. The chain's CDR3 is CASSQGRASGNNEQFF. The CDR3, as DNA: TGCGCCAGCAGCCAAGGTCGGGCTAGCGGGAATAATGAGCAGTTCTTC.

This clone has more than one count but fewer than ten. V is TRBV9 and J is TRBJ2-2, with 8 bases identical to TRBD2. This CDR3 is 19 amino acids long. Germline lookup yields CDR1 SGDLS and CDR2 YYNGEE. V lost 0 bases and J lost 0; bases outside the gene matches: 10. This CDR3 reads CASSVDGTAGDTNTGELFF. Here the CDR3 DNA reads TGTGCCAGCAGCGTAGATGGTACAGCGGGGGATACGAACACCGGGGAGCTGTTTTTT.

The rearrangement uses TRBV27 and TRBJ2-1, with 8 nucleotides matching TRBD1. This CDR3 spans 16 amino acids. Germline lookup yields CDR1 MNHEY and CDR2 SMNVEV (reference sequence). V lost 7 bases to trimming and J lost 10 bases; unmatched junction nucleotides: 18. CDR3 region: CASTEFGTGALGEQFF. DNA for the CDR3: TGTGCCAGCACCGAATTCGGGACAGGCGCCCTAGGAGAGCAGTTCTTC.

This clone has a handful of counts. This rearrangement joins TRBV4-1 to TRBJ2-1, with 11 bases matching TRBD2. V was pared by 3 bases and J by 3 bases, with 4 bases of the junction left unmatched. Germline V gene data show CDR1 as MGHRA and CDR2 as YSYEKL. CDR3 length: 16 amino acids. The DNA for the CDR3 is TGCGCCAGCAGCCATAGAGGGACTAGCGGCTACAATGAGCAGTTCTTC. The encoded protein is CASSHRGTSGYNEQFF.

The V and J genes are TRBV9 and TRBJ2-3; a weak D match, TRBD2 (6 bases). The CDR3 consists of 15 residues. Germline CDR1 and CDR2: SGDLS and YYNGEE. V was trimmed by 4 bases and J by 4 bases, leaving 16 bases between them. The CDR3 coding sequence is TGTGCCAGCAGCAGACGTCCCGGGGAGGCAGATACGCAGTATTTT. Residues: CASSRRPGEADTQYF. The full variable domain, its missing parts supplied by reference TRBV9 and TRBJ2-3, is DSGVTQTPKHLITATGQRVTLRCSPRSGDLSVYWYQQSLDQGLQFLIQYYNGEERAKGNILERFSAQQFPDLHSELNLSSLELGDSALYFCASSRRPGEADTQYFGPGTRLTVL.

The chain uses TRBV6-5 and TRBJ2-7; maybe TRBD1 (6 bases). Germline V gene data show CDR1 as MNHEY and CDR2 as SVGAGI. This CDR3 region has 15 residues. The ends were cut back, 4 bases at V and 6 bases at J, with 19 bases in the middle. DNA of the CDR3: TGTGCCAGCAGTTCTCCGGACAGCTCCTTCCTCGAGCAGTACTTC. It translates to CASSSPDSSFLEQYF.

This clone was seen a single time. Written as DNA, the CDR3 is TGTGCCTGGAGTGTACGAACAGGGGGTGGCTACACCTTC. Protein: CAWSVRTGGGYTF. The chain has TRBV30 and TRBJ1-2; 8 positions agree with TRBD1. J gave up 7 bases and V 0 bases, and 4 bases lay outside the gene matches. The CDR3 loop spans 13 amino acids. Germline CDR1 is GTSNPN and CDR2 is SVGIG (reference sequence). Based on the CDR3 plus reference TRBV30 and TRBJ1-2, the full variable domain is SQTIHQWPATLVQPVGSPLSLECTVEGTSNPNLYWYRQAAGRGLQLLFYSVGIGQISSEVPQNLSASRPQDRQFILSSKKLLLSDSGFYLCAWSVRTGGGYTFGSGTRLTVV.

The CDR3 nucleotides read TGTGCCAGCAGTGAACGGGACTATGGCTACACCTTC. This codes for CASSERDYGYTF. The chain joins TRBV6-1 to TRBJ1-2; D is ambiguous. The CDR3 length is 12 residues. Between the trimmed V and J ends, which lost 2 bases and 3 bases, there was a span of 4 bases. Germline-derived CDR1 and CDR2 are MNHNS and SASEGT.

The V gene is TRBV3-1 (or the pseudogene TRBV3-2), the J gene TRBJ1-1, with 7 bases matching TRBD1. The junction had 11 bases not matched to a gene; V was cut back by 3 bases and J by 4 bases. The CDR3 is 16 residues long. Germline V gives CDR1 LGHDT, CDR2 YNNKEL (reference sequence). In nucleotides, the CDR3 is TGTGCCAGCAGCCACCTGGGGGGACAGCTGGGCACTGAAGCTTTCTTT. Amino acid sequence: CASSHLGGQLGTEAFF.

The rearrangement joins TRBV19 to TRBJ2-4, with 8 bases matching TRBD1. The V gene's germline CDR1 is LNHDA and CDR2 SQIVND (reference sequence). After removal of 8 bases from V and 6 bases from J, the junction contained 12 bases not matched to a gene. This CDR3 has 15 amino acids. The CDR3 loop is CASSPPTTGANIQYF. The CDR3 bases are TGTGCCAGTTCCCCTCCTACGACAGGGGCAAACATTCAGTACTTC.

The CDR3 protein is CASSDLGLAGAGELFF. The CDR3 DNA is TGTGCCAGCAGTGACCTGGGACTAGCGGGAGCGGGGGAGCTGTTTTTT. V is TRBV6-1 and J is TRBJ2-2, with 14 nucleotides matching TRBD2. Per the germline V gene, CDR1 is MNHNS and CDR2 is SASEGT. The length of the CDR3 is 16 residues. V was pared by 3 bases and J by 8 bases, with 5 bases of the junction left unmatched.

J is TRBJ2-5 and V is TRBV2; 11 bases align to TRBD1. From germline, CDR1 is SNHLY and CDR2 FYNNEI. With 7 bases clipped from V and 4 bases from J, the junction kept 5 bases outside the gene matches. The CDR3 contains 14 residues. CDR3 coding DNA: TGTGCCAGCAAGGGGACAGGGGGTACAGAGACCCAGTACTTC. Its protein is CASKGTGGTETQYF.

The chain joins TRBV20-1 to TRBJ1-1; 10 bases agree with TRBD1. The CDR3 is 13 amino acids. V lost 3 bases and J lost 5; bases outside the gene matches: 3. In germline, CDR1 is DFQATT, CDR2 SNEGSKA (reference sequence). This CDR3 reads CSASRTGGTEAFF. The CDR3 DNA follows: TGCAGTGCTAGTAGGACAGGGGGGACTGAAGCTTTCTTT.